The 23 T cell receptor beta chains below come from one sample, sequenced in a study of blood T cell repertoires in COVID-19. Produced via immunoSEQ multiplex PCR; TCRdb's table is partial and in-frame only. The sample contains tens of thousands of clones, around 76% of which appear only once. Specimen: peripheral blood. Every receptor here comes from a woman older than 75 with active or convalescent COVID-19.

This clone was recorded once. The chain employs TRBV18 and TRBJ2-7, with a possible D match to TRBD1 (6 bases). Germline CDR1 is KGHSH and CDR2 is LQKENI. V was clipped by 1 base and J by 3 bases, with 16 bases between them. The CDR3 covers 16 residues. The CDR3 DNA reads TGTGCCAGCTCACCACGGGGGCCCCCCGAGAGCTACGAGCAGTACTTC. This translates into CASSPRGPPESYEQYF.

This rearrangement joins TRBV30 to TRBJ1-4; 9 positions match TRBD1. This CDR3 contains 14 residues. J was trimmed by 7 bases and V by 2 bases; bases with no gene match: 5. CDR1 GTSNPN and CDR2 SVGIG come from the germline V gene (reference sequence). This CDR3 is CAWSWTGASEKLFF. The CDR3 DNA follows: TGTGCCTGGAGTTGGACAGGGGCGAGTGAAAAACTGTTTTTT.

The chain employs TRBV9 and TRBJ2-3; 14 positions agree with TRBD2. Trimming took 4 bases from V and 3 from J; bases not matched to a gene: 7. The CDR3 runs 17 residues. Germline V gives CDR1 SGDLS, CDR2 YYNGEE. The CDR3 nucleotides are TGTGCCAGCAGCCACGGACTAGCGGGGGGTCCAACAGATACGCAGTATTTT. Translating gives CASSHGLAGGPTDTQYF. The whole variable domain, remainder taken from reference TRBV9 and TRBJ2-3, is DSGVTQTPKHLITATGQRVTLRCSPRSGDLSVYWYQQSLDQGLQFLIQYYNGEERAKGNILERFSAQQFPDLHSELNLSSLELGDSALYFCASSHGLAGGPTDTQYFGPGTRLTVL.

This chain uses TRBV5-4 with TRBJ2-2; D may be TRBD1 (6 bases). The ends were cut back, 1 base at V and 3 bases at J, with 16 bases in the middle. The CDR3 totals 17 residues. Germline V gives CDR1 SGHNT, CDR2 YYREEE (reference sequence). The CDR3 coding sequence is TGTGCCAGCAGCTTGATGTTTGGGGGCTCCTACACCGGGGAGCTGTTTTTT. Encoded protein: CASSLMFGGSYTGELFF.

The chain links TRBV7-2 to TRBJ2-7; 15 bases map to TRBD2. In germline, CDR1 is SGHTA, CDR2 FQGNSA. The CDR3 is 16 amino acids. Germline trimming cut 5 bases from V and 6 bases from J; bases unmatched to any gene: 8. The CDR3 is CASSLWTSGGAREQYF. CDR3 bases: TGTGCCAGCAGCCTGTGGACTAGCGGGGGGGCCCGCGAGCAGTACTTC. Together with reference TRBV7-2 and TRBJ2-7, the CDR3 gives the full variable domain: GAGVSQSPSNKVTEKGKDVELRCDPISGHTALYWYRQSLGQGLEFLIYFQGNSAPDKSGLPSDRFSAERTGGSVSTLTIQRTQQEDSAVYLCASSLWTSGGAREQYFGPGTRLTVT.

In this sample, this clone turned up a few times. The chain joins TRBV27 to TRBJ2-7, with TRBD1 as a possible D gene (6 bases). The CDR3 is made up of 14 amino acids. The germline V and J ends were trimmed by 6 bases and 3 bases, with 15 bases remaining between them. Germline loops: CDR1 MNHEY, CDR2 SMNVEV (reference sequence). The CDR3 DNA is TGTGCCAGCAGCAGGGGCCGGTTAAACTACGAGCAGTACTTC. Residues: CASSRGRLNYEQYF.

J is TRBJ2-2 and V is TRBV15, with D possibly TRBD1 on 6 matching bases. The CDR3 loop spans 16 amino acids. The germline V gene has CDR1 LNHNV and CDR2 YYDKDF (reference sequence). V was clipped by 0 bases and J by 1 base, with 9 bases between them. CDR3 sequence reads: CATSRDQGMNTGELFF. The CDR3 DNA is TGTGCCACCAGCAGAGATCAGGGGATGAACACCGGGGAGCTGTTTTTT. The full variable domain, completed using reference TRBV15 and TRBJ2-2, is DAMVIQNPRYQVTQFGKPVTLSCSQTLNHNVMYWYQQKSSQAPKLLFHYYDKDFNNEADTPDNFQSRRPNTSFCFLDIRSPGLGDTAMYLCATSRDQGMNTGELFFGEGSRLTVL.

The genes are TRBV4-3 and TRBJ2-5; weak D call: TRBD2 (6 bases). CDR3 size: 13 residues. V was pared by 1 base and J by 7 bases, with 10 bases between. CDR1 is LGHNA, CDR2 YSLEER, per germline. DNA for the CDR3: TGCGCCAGCAGCCAAGGGCAGGGAGGGACCCAGTACTTC. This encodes CASSQGQGGTQYF.

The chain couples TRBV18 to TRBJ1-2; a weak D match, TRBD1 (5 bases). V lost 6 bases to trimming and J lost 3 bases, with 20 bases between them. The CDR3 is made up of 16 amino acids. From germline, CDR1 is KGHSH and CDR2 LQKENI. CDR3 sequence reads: CASSTRGGQGYYGYTF. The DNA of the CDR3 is TGTGCCAGCTCTACGAGGGGAGGCCAGGGTTACTATGGCTACACCTTC. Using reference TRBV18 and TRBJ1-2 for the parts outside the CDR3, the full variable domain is NAGVMQNPRHLVRRRGQEARLRCSPMKGHSHVYWYRQLPEEGLKFMVYLQKENIIDESGMPKERFSAEFPKEGPSILRIQQVVRGDSAAYFCASSTRGGQGYYGYTFGSGTRLTVV.

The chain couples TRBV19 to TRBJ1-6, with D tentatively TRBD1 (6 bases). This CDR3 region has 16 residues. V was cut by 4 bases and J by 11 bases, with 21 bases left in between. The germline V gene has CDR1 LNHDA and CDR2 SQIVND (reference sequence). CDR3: CASSTSLRGSWTPLHF. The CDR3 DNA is TGTGCCAGTAGTACCTCTTTGAGGGGGTCTTGGACACCCCTCCACTTT.

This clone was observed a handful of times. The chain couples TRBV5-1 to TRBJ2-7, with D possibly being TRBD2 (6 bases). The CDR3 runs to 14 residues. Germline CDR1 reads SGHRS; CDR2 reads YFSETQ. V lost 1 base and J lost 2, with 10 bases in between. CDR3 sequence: CASSLWGVTYEQYF. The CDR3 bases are TGCGCCAGCAGCTTGTGGGGGGTAACCTACGAGCAGTACTTC. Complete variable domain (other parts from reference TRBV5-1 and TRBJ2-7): KAGVTQTPRYLIKTRGQQVTLSCSPISGHRSVSWYQQTPGQGLQFLFEYFSETQRNKGNFPGRFSGRQFSNSRSEMNVSTLELGDSALYLCASSLWGVTYEQYFGPGTRLTVT.

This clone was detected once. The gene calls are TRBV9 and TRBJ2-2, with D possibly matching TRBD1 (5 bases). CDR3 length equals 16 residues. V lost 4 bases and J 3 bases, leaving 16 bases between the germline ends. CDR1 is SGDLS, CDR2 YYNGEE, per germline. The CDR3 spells CASSRALGPDTGELFF. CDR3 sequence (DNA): TGTGCCAGCAGCCGGGCATTGGGGCCAGACACCGGGGAGCTGTTTTTT.

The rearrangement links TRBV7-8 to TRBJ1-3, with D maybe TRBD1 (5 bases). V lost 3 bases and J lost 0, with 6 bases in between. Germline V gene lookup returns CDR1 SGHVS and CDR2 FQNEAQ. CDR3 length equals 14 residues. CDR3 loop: CASSFGGSGNTIYF. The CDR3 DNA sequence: TGTGCCAGCAGCTTCGGGGGCTCTGGAAACACCATATATTTT.

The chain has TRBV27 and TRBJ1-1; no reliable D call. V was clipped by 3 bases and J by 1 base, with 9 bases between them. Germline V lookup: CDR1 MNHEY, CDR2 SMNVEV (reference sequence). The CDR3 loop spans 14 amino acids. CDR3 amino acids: CASSFGGANTEAFF. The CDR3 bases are TGTGCCAGCAGTTTCGGTGGAGCGAACACTGAAGCTTTCTTT.

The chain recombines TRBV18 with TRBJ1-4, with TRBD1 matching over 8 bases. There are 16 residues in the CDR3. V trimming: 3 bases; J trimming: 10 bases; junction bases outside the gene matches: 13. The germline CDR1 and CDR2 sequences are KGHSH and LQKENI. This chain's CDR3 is CASSPVRDRQLGKLFF. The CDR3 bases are TGTGCCAGCTCACCCGTAAGGGACAGGCAGCTCGGAAAACTGTTTTTT.

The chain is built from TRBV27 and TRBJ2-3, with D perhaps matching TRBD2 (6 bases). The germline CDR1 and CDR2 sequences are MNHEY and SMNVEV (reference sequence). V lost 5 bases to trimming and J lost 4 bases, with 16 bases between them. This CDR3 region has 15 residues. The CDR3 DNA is TGTGCCAGCAGTCCTCGGGACTTCTCCCCAGATACGCAGTATTTT. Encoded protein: CASSPRDFSPDTQYF.

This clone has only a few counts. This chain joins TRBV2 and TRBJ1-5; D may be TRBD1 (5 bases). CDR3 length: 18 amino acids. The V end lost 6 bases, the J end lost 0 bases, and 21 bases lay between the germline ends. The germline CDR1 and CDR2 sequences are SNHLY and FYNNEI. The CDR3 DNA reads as TGTGCCAGCAGGCCCGGGAGGGGTCGGGTATATAGCAATCAGCCCCAGCATTTT. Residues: CASRPGRGRVYSNQPQHF.

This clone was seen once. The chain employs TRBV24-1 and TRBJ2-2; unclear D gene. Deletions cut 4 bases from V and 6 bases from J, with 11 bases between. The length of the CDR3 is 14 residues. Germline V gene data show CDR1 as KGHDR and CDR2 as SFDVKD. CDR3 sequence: CATSDPAGSGELFF. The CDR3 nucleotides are TGTGCCACCAGTGACCCTGCAGGTTCCGGGGAGCTGTTTTTT.

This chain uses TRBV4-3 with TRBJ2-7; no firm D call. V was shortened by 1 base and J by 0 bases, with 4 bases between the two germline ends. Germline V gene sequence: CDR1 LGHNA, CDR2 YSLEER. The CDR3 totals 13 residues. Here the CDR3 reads CASSQAVSYEQYF. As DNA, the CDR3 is TGCGCCAGCAGCCAAGCGGTCTCCTACGAGCAGTACTTC.

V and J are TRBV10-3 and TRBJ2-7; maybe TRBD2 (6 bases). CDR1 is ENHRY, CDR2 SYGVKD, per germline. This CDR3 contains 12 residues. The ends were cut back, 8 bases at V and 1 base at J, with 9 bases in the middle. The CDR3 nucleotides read TGTGCCATCGCGGGACGGTCCTACGAGCAGTACTTC. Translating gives CAIAGRSYEQYF.

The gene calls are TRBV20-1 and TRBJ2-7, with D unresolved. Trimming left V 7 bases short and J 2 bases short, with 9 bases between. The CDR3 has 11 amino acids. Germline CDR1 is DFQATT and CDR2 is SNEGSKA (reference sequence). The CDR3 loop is CSVQTTYEQYF. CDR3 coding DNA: TGCAGTGTACAGACCACCTACGAGCAGTACTTC.

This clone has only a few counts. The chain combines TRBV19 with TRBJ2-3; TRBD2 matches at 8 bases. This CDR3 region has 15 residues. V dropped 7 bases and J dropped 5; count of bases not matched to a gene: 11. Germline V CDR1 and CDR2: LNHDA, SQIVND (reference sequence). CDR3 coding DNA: TGTGCCAGTATAGGCCGGGGGGGACGTGGAGATACGCAGTATTTT. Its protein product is CASIGRGGRGDTQYF.

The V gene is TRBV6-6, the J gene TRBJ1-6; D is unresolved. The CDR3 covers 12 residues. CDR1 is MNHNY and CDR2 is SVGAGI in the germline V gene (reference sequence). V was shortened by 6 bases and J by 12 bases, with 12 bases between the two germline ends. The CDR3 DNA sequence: TGTGCCAGCAGACCCCCGGAGGGACCCCTCCACTTT. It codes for CASRPPEGPLHF.